This paragraph reports one TCR beta chain. The sample is drawn from a study of OX40 agonist ivuxolimab in advanced cancers. At the level of the study: With a range of roughly 23 to 79, age averaged about 58 years, and 65% to 85% were male. Antecedent anti-PD-1, anti-PD-L1 or anti-CTLA-4 therapy was permissible, with about 39% having received some.

The method was immunoSEQ multiplex PCR; TCRdb's version includes in-frame clones alone and lacks a portion of them. The sample lists about 62,000 clones; about 79% were seen once. The CDR3 consists of 12 residues. V was trimmed by 5 bases and J by 13 bases, leaving 15 bases between them. CDR1 LNHDA and CDR2 SQIVND come from the germline V gene (reference sequence). Exclusion applied to patients with autoimmune disease history or systemic immunosuppression. The receptor's source is an adult with an advanced solid tumor such as melanoma, head and neck, liver or kidney cancer. The material sequenced was CD4+ or CD8+ T cells sorted from blood, taken in a trial of the OX40 agonist ivuxolimab. V usage is TRBV19 and J usage is TRBJ2-1; D remains unclear. The CDR3 spells CASSADPAFQFF. The CDR3 DNA is TGTGCCAGTAGTGCGGACCCTGCCTTCCAGTTCTTC.